The following is a T cell receptor (beta chain) sequence with its context. This clone was seen a few times. Its antigen is currently not known. There are no base qualities to consult, and no much larger clone falls within one base. The data were obtained in a study of cytomegalovirus exposure and HLA in healthy donors (dated by TCRdb to the late 2010s). Context from the whole study: An earlier analysis of under 600 of the donors reported 250 to 350 Gb of sequence data and 100 million to 130 million unique TCR beta sequences from around 200 million T cells. Every discovery cohort repertoire had been produced on one sequencing platform. Rather than using new phenotypic data, the later analysis identified candidate immune exposures from TCR beta sequences and from how often those sequences occurred across donors. High-throughput TCR immunosequencing, statistical association of individual TCRs with disease status, and machine learning were combined to predict cytomegalovirus infection status. To decide whether each TCR beta V gene segment behaved as functional or pseudogenic, an earlier analysis of several hundred of the donors relied on high-throughput TCR beta sequencing. Roughly five DR-DQ haplotypes were handled as single units for association and clustering, since linkage in the cohort was strong. HLA typing covered class I and class II loci at four-digit resolution. Using immunosequencing, the study profiled T cell repertoires from approximately 700 subjects and related those repertoires to cytomegalovirus serostatus. In a later analysis, previously published TCR beta repertoires from about 670 donors were re-analyzed and high-resolution HLA genotyping was added so that TCR occurrence patterns could be studied. Donor age, sex, ethnicity and CMV serostatus were collected together with the repertoire data. An early release covering approximately 600 HLA-typed donors comprised approximately 300 gigabases of sequencing data and some 79 million unique TCR sequences. The study aimed to test whether cataloging public T cell receptors could reveal signatures of past pathogen exposure. A separate validation cohort of over a hundred different subjects was used in addition to the 666-subject first cohort. Among almost 400 genotyped donors of the cohort, an average of about 240,000 unique TCR beta nucleotide sequences were sequenced per donor, roughly 18% of them non-productive. The number of typed donors differed by locus: about 620-640 for A, B, C, DRB1 and DQB1; some 500 for DQA1; some 590 for DPA1; and around 470 for DPB1. Of the roughly 390 genotyped donors, less than 85% were placed in the genetic ancestry cluster associated with self-reported Caucasian donors. Genome-wide SNP genotypes for about three fifths of the 666 donors were used in a later genetic analysis, which treated that subset as a discovery cohort. On the study overall, not on this receptor specifically: In this cohort, only TCR beta chains were sequenced, and detectable features were limited by the absence of alpha or paired-chain data. Cytomegalovirus status was reported to be diagnosed by the classifier with high specificity and sensitivity in both the original and validation cohorts. A total of 150 to 200 TCR beta chains were listed by the study as associated with cytomegalovirus. A later analysis found that most CMV-associated TCR beta chains appeared HLA-restricted, with HLA associations seemingly driven largely by CMV exposure. A later analysis found that HLA-associated TCR beta chains were more clonally expanded and had lower generation probabilities than equally common non-associated chains. While some public TCRs were present in many individuals, most TCR sequences turned up only very rarely across donors. The 87-base-pair reads could not distinguish some IMGT-functional V segments, including TRBV6-2 and TRBV6-3, so those segments were excluded. The only immune exposure information available for the cohort was CMV serostatus. In vitro tests confirmed that a few of the cytomegalovirus-associated TCR beta chains recognize cytomegalovirus antigens. At a false discovery rate of 0.05, a later analysis linked 16,951 TCR beta sequences to specific HLA alleles. When HLA alleles, especially DR and DQ, strongly co-occurred, attributing TCR associations to individual alleles was difficult. Roughly uniform sequencing depth across donors was assumed in presence/absence analyses, although this assumption may not hold. Because counts were too low, 15 to 20 rarely observed V segments, including chromosome 9 orphons, were left out of the earlier analysis of about 500 of the donors. Because some donors lacked HLA typing at each locus, the association tests relied only on the typed subset. Compared with the roughly 720-donor mean, donors in an Asian-associated ancestry cluster had fewer N-insertions in productive TCRs, according to a later genetic analysis. A further reported finding was that TCR beta sequences accurately predicted the HLA-A and HLA-B alleles for most subjects in the first cohort. The authors suggested that the approach could potentially be extended to other disease states and immunological phenotypes. According to a later analysis, TCR association rates differed among HLA loci, with DRB1 alleles showing the most associated TCRs and HLA-C alleles showing the fewest. In an earlier analysis of 587 of the donors, most TCR beta V segments appeared in productive rearrangements about 87% or about 30% of the time, broadly matching IMGT annotations. An association between a missense DCLRE1C variant and V-gene and J-gene trimming of TCR beta chains was found in a later genetic analysis and replicated in an independent cohort. Correlated functional status among segregating V segments might reflect linkage disequilibrium, but an unknown experimental factor could not be ruled out. A later analysis reported that several top co-occurrence clusters appeared linked to parvovirus B19, influenza, CMV and Epstein-Barr virus. A group of highly shared sequence variants was considered likely to be a technical artifact of the sequencing pipeline.

The library came from the immunoSEQ multiplex PCR assay. The multiplex PCR relied on a mix of 60 forward primers for TCR Vbeta segments and 13 reverse primers for TCR Jbeta segments. Amplification of the CDR3 region of rearranged TCR beta genes was performed with a multiplex PCR assay on genomic DNA. On the Illumina HiSeq System, the amplified TCR beta libraries were sequenced as 87-base-pair reads. The study's processing was this. Across the 600 to 700 repertoires, a later analysis counted some 80 million unique TCR beta chains, some 11 million of which were shared by at least two donors. Raw reads were error-corrected and collapsed into unique sequences by a nearest-neighbor algorithm in which closely related sequences were merged to remove PCR and sequencing errors. V, D and J gene segments were assigned by aligning CDR3 sequences to IMGT reference sequences. For a sequence to be retained, at least a six-nucleotide match to both a V gene segment and a J gene segment was required. A rearrangement counted as productive if the CDR3 had no stop codons and remained in frame with V and J, and every other rearrangement counted as non-productive. CDR3 was defined by IMGT convention, running from the second conserved V-encoded cysteine to the conserved J-encoded phenylalanine. The earlier analysis of roughly 590 of the donors excluded any sequence lacking an unambiguous match to a single V gene segment. In an earlier analysis of more than 500 of the donors, a V segment was called functional when productive rearrangements were above 56.7%, and segregating when the standard deviation between donors exceeded 5%. A statistical classification framework was built for diagnosing cytomegalovirus status from the catalog of TCR beta chain sequences. V and J gene assignment, in a later analysis, came from comparing TCR nucleotide sequences with IMGT/GENE-DB human TR gene sequences. In a later analysis, CDR3 sequences and most-parsimonious VDJ recombination scenarios were assigned using the TCRdist pipeline. In a later analysis, each TCR beta chain was defined by its CDR3 amino acid sequence together with its V-gene family, and reads without a unique V-gene family were excluded. As a way to deal with suspected cross-contamination and a sequencing artifact, a later analysis dropped over 550 nucleotide sequences that were highly shared and had low generation probability. In a later analysis, a clonal expansion index was calculated for each public chain from normalized within-repertoire ranks of inferred template counts. In a later analysis, generation probabilities were computed with a VDJ recombination model fitted to out-of-frame rearrangements, and the resulting probabilities were checked against IGoR. A later analysis scored TCR-TCR, TCR-HLA and TCR-CMV co-occurrence with hypergeometric tests, applying a repertoire-size bias correction to TCR pairs. A later analysis estimated false discovery rates by permuting HLA or CMV assignments 20 times. In a later analysis, co-occurring TCRs were grouped with DBSCAN, and TCRdist sequence similarity was added when clustering was performed within HLA-allele-positive subsets. Co-occurrence clustering excluded repertoires with fewer than 30,000 or more than 120,000 public chains, plus five with anomalous nucleotide sharing. TCRdb stores this immuneACCESS table with in-frame sequences only. Part of the clones is absent; in the studies checked, under half of the shortfall reflects unresolved V genes, and no reason is known for the rest. That table gives V, J and clone size, and the DNA gave D and trimming. This sample gives some 200,000 clones in total; 84% of them show up just once. Together, the top ten hold around 3% of the sample.

The germline V gene provides CDR1 MGHDK and CDR2 SYGVNS. Trimming at the junction amounts to 7 bases on V and 2 bases on J, and the germline ends lie 9 bases apart. Spanning cysteine to phenylalanine, the CDR3 consists of 13 amino acids. Of the read, only the CDR3 DNA is kept; its 39 bases are in frame from base 1. The cohort comprised some 700 healthy bone marrow donors. At the time of sampling, every cohort member was nominally healthy, though immune exposures that went unrecorded were likely present. The donor was CMV seropositive and belonged to the group of about 290 seropositive cohort members. A peripheral blood sample was collected from each donor, and TCR beta sequencing was performed on peripheral blood mononuclear cells. The Qiagen DNeasy Blood Extraction Kit was used to extract genomic DNA from the blood cell samples.

The TCR was taken from a woman aged 45-65 years in good health and CMV-seropositive. Sequencing input: PBMCs. The chain is made from TRBV25-1 and TRBJ1-5, with no confident D gene call. CDR3 protein: CASTPGGNQPQHF. DNA sequence: TGTGCCAGCACCCCGGGTGGCAATCAGCCCCAGCATTTT.